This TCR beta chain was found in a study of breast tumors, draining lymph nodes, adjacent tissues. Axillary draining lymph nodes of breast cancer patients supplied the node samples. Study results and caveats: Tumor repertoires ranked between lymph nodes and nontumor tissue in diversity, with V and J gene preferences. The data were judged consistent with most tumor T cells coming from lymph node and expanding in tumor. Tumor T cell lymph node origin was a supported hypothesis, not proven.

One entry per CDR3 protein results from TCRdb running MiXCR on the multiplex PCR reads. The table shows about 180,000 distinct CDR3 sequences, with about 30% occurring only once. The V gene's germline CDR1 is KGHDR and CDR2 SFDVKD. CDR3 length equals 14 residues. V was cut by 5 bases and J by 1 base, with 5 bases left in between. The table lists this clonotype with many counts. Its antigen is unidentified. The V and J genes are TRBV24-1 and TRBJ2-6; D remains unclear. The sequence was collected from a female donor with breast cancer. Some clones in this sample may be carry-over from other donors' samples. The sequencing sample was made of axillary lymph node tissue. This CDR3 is CATSVHSGANVLTF. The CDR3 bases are TGTGCCACCAGTGTCCATTCTGGGGCCAACGTCCTGACTTTC.